Listed below are T cell receptor beta chains from one sample, sequenced in a study of CD8 T cells in Susac syndrome. TCRdb re-analysed the immunoSEQ multiplex PCR reads in MiXCR, keeping a single row per CDR3 protein. The repertoire holds 150,000 to 200,000 distinct CDR3 sequences, with under 97% as singletons. The sequenced sample was CD4+ T cells from PBMCs. The receptors were gathered from a human donor with Susac syndrome. The CDR3 runs from the conserved cysteine through the conserved F or W. The D gene is left open where the match is weak. Clone size is stated in some rows and not others, as once, few, many or a class when expanded.

d_call: NA; j_call: TRBJ2-5; clone_size: NA; v_call: TRBV29-1; cdr3_length: 10; cdr3_aa: CSYGQETQYF; cdr3_nt: TGCAGTTACGGGCAAGAGACCCAGTACTTC
d_call: NA; j_call: TRBJ2-7; clone_size: NA; v_call: TRBV30; cdr3_length: 13; cdr3_aa: CAWSVLRVYEQYF; cdr3_nt: TGTGCCTGGAGTGTCCTCAGGGTCTACGAGCAGTACTTC
d_call: NA; j_call: TRBJ1-2; clone_size: NA; v_call: TRBV9; cdr3_length: 16; cdr3_aa: CASSATDGNGDYGYTF; cdr3_nt: TGTGCCAGCAGCGCCACTGATGGTAACGGGGATTATGGCTACACCTTC
d_call: TRBD1; j_call: TRBJ2-1; clone_size: NA; v_call: TRBV14; cdr3_length: 17; cdr3_aa: CASSPTGYSSSYNEQFF; cdr3_nt: TGTGCCAGCAGCCCGACAGGGTATAGTAGCTCCTACAATGAGCAGTTCTTC
d_call: NA; j_call: TRBJ1-1; clone_size: NA; v_call: TRBV7-3; cdr3_length: 13; cdr3_aa: CASSLYGAGEAFF; cdr3_nt: TGTGCCAGCAGCTTATATGGGGCGGGTGAAGCTTTCTTT
d_call: NA; j_call: TRBJ1-2; clone_size: NA; v_call: TRBV4-2; cdr3_length: 16; cdr3_aa: CASSRDTLSPNYGYTF; cdr3_nt: TGTGCCAGCAGCCGGGACACACTTTCCCCTAACTATGGCTACACCTTC
d_call: TRBD1; j_call: TRBJ2-3; clone_size: NA; v_call: TRBV7-3; cdr3_length: 15; cdr3_aa: CASSYGQGATDTQYF; cdr3_nt: TGTGCCAGCAGCTATGGACAGGGGGCTACAGATACGCAGTATTTT
d_call: TRBD1; j_call: TRBJ2-7; clone_size: NA; v_call: TRBV11-2; cdr3_length: 15; cdr3_aa: CASRSPGTGRYEQYF; cdr3_nt: TGTGCCAGCAGGTCCCCCGGGACAGGCCGCTACGAGCAGTACTTC
d_call: TRBD1; j_call: TRBJ2-7; clone_size: NA; v_call: TRBV3-1; cdr3_length: 15; cdr3_aa: CASSQDGTGSVEQYF; cdr3_nt: TGTGCCAGCAGCCAAGATGGGACAGGGTCCGTCGAGCAGTACTTC
d_call: TRBD1; j_call: TRBJ1-5; clone_size: NA; v_call: TRBV29-1; cdr3_length: 14; cdr3_aa: CSVVSGGRGQPQHF; cdr3_nt: TGCAGCGTCGTTTCAGGGGGCCGAGGTCAGCCCCAGCATTTT
d_call: NA; j_call: TRBJ1-4; clone_size: NA; v_call: TRBV19; cdr3_length: 14; cdr3_aa: CASGSPRSWEKLFF; cdr3_nt: TGTGCCAGCGGCTCTCCACGGTCGTGGGAAAAACTGTTTTTT
d_call: NA; j_call: TRBJ1-4; clone_size: NA; v_call: TRBV27; cdr3_length: 13; cdr3_aa: CASSLGTDEKLFF; cdr3_nt: TGTGCCAGCAGCCTGGGGACGGATGAAAAACTGTTTTTT
d_call: NA; j_call: TRBJ2-2; clone_size: NA; v_call: TRBV12-3/TRBV12-4; cdr3_length: 18; cdr3_aa: CASSFTPGRGARGGELFF; cdr3_nt: TGTGCCAGCAGTTTCACCCCTGGACGGGGGGCGCGTGGCGGGGAGCTGTTTTTT
d_call: NA; j_call: TRBJ1-1; clone_size: NA; v_call: TRBV2; cdr3_length: 10; cdr3_aa: CASTFKEAFF; cdr3_nt: TGTGCCAGCACGTTCAAGGAAGCTTTCTTT
d_call: NA; j_call: TRBJ1-1; clone_size: NA; v_call: TRBV7-8; cdr3_length: 17; cdr3_aa: CASSHTAGQGLNTEAFF; cdr3_nt: TGTGCCAGCAGCCACACTGCGGGCCAGGGACTGAACACTGAAGCTTTCTTT
d_call: TRBD1; j_call: TRBJ1-1; clone_size: NA; v_call: TRBV27; cdr3_length: 18; cdr3_aa: CASSPQQVRGPLEAEAFF; cdr3_nt: TGTGCCAGCAGTCCCCAACAGGTTAGGGGGCCACTTGAGGCTGAAGCTTTCTTT
d_call: TRBD2; j_call: TRBJ2-4; clone_size: NA; v_call: TRBV20-1; cdr3_length: 17; cdr3_aa: CSAREGRGGLAKNIQYF; cdr3_nt: TGCAGTGCTAGAGAAGGGCGGGGGGGACTAGCCAAAAACATTCAGTACTTC
d_call: TRBD1; j_call: TRBJ1-1; clone_size: once; v_call: TRBV5-4; cdr3_length: 16; cdr3_aa: CASSPLTDRMNTEAFF; cdr3_nt: TGTGCCAGCAGCCCATTAACGGACAGGATGAACACTGAAGCTTTCTTT
d_call: NA; j_call: TRBJ2-1; clone_size: NA; v_call: TRBV9; cdr3_length: 17; cdr3_aa: CASSAPGDISSYNEQFF; cdr3_nt: TGTGCCAGCAGCGCTCCGGGGGACATAAGCTCCTACAATGAGCAGTTCTTC
d_call: NA; j_call: TRBJ1-5; clone_size: NA; v_call: TRBV15; cdr3_length: 13; cdr3_aa: CATSRRGDQPQHF; cdr3_nt: TGTGCCACCAGCAGGAGGGGGGACCAGCCCCAGCATTTT
d_call: NA; j_call: TRBJ1-5; clone_size: NA; v_call: TRBV4-1; cdr3_length: 16; cdr3_aa: CASRDNQRETNQPQHF; cdr3_nt: TGCGCCAGCAGGGATAACCAGAGGGAAACGAATCAGCCCCAGCATTTT
d_call: NA; j_call: TRBJ1-2; clone_size: NA; v_call: TRBV19; cdr3_length: 13; cdr3_aa: CASSIGVRHGYTF; cdr3_nt: TGTGCCAGTAGTATCGGAGTGCGCCATGGCTACACCTTC
d_call: NA; j_call: TRBJ2-5; clone_size: NA; v_call: TRBV29-1; cdr3_length: 12; cdr3_aa: CSVVLRRETQYF; cdr3_nt: TGCAGCGTTGTATTGAGGCGGGAGACCCAGTACTTC
d_call: NA; j_call: TRBJ2-7; clone_size: NA; v_call: TRBV7-9; cdr3_length: 13; cdr3_aa: CASRGADSYEQYF; cdr3_nt: TGTGCCAGCAGAGGGGCGGATTCCTACGAGCAGTACTTC
d_call: TRBD1; j_call: TRBJ2-5; clone_size: NA; v_call: TRBV29-1; cdr3_length: 15; cdr3_aa: CSVDGTGARGETQYF; cdr3_nt: TGCAGCGTTGACGGGACAGGCGCGAGGGGAGAGACCCAGTACTTC
d_call: TRBD1; j_call: TRBJ1-2; clone_size: NA; v_call: TRBV6-5; cdr3_length: 13; cdr3_aa: CASSYSTGWGYTF; cdr3_nt: TGTGCCAGCAGTTACTCGACAGGGTGGGGCTACACCTTC
d_call: TRBD2; j_call: TRBJ2-7; clone_size: NA; v_call: TRBV3-1; cdr3_length: 15; cdr3_aa: CASSQAGLPPDEQYF; cdr3_nt: TGTGCCAGCAGCCAAGCGGGACTACCCCCGGACGAGCAGTACTTC
d_call: NA; j_call: TRBJ1-5; clone_size: NA; v_call: TRBV30; cdr3_length: 14; cdr3_aa: CAWRADASNQPQHF; cdr3_nt: TGTGCCTGGAGGGCGGACGCTAGCAATCAGCCCCAGCATTTT
d_call: NA; j_call: TRBJ1-1; clone_size: NA; v_call: TRBV20-1; cdr3_length: 12; cdr3_aa: CSAKGSNTEAFF; cdr3_nt: TGCAGTGCTAAGGGGTCGAACACTGAAGCTTTCTTT